A single sample gave rise to the 28 T cell receptor beta chains below, sequenced in a study of regulatory dendritic cells for organ transplantation. Measured with immunoSEQ multiplex PCR; TCRdb has only the in-frame clones, and not every one. Of about 38,000 clones listed, about 89% were seen once; the top ten hold over 0.1%. Sample: naive CD8+ T cells from blood. The subset here: CD45RA+ naive T cells. The origin of the receptors is a human donor in good health.

The CDR3: CASSQVRFSDSGANVLTF. CDR3 DNA sequence: TGCGCCAGCAGCCAAGTAAGATTTTCAGACTCTGGGGCCAACGTCCTGACTTTC. This chain links TRBV4-3 with TRBJ2-6, with D unresolved. The CDR3 covers 18 residues. The germline V gene encodes CDR1 LGHNA and CDR2 YSLEER. Trimming took off 1 base at V and 0 bases at J, with 13 bases between the two ends.

V gene TRBV6-6 combines with J gene TRBJ1-4, with 9 bases identical to TRBD1. In germline, CDR1 is MNHNY, CDR2 SVGAGI (reference sequence). V lost 6 bases to trimming and J lost 8 bases; unmatched junction nucleotides: 7. This CDR3 is 14 amino acids long. The CDR3 DNA reads as TGTGCCAGCAGATCACAGGGGGCGCGAGAAAAACTGTTTTTT. Translated: CASRSQGAREKLFF.

The rearrangement links TRBV7-9 to TRBJ1-2; D is ambiguous. CDR1 and CDR2 from the germline V gene are SEHNR and FQNEAQ (reference sequence). CDR3 length: 13 residues. Trimming removed 5 bases at V and 8 bases at J, with 15 bases between. The CDR3, as DNA: TGTGCCAGCAGCGGCGAGCTATCAGACGGCTACACCTTC. Its translation: CASSGELSDGYTF. The entire variable domain, with the rest obtained from reference TRBV7-9 and TRBJ1-2, is as follows: DTGVSQNPRHKITKRGQNVTFRCDPISEHNRLYWYRQTLGQGPEFLTYFQNEAQLEKSRLLSDRFSAERPKGSFSTLEIQRTEQGDSAMYLCASSGELSDGYTFGSGTRLTVV.

The chain uses TRBV4-3 and TRBJ2-5, with a weak D call TRBD2 (5 bases). The germline V gene has CDR1 LGHNA and CDR2 YSLEER. The V gene lost 0 bases and the J gene lost 2 bases, with 10 bases spanning the gap. The CDR3 sequence is 15 residues long. DNA for the CDR3: TGCGCCAGCAGCCAAGAAGCAGCGGATCAAGAGACCCAGTACTTC. Translating it yields CASSQEAADQETQYF.

This sequence joins TRBV2 and TRBJ2-6, with D possibly TRBD1 on 6 matching bases. Germline CDR1 is SNHLY and CDR2 is FYNNEI. Trimming pared 8 bases from V and 0 bases from J, leaving 11 bases between. This CDR3 has 15 residues. The CDR3 protein is CASRDTSSGANVLTF. Written as DNA, the CDR3 is TGTGCCAGCCGGGACACGAGCTCTGGGGCCAACGTCCTGACTTTC.

V is TRBV6-5 and J is TRBJ2-5; a possible D gene is TRBD2 (6 bases). The CDR3 spans 15 residues. V was clipped by 5 bases and J by 5 bases, with 18 bases between them. Germline values: CDR1 MNHEY, CDR2 SVGAGI. CDR3 nucleotides: TGTGCCAGCAGTCCCTGGGGGGTGGCGTATGAGACCCAGTACTTC. The encoded protein is CASSPWGVAYETQYF.

This sequence joins TRBV9 and TRBJ1-2, with 11 bases identical to TRBD1. CDR1 and CDR2 from the germline V gene are SGDLS and YYNGEE. V lost 2 bases and J lost 4; bases outside the gene matches: 10. There are 17 residues in the CDR3. The CDR3 coding sequence is TGTGCCAGCAGCGTTGGGACAGGGGGAAAATACGGCTATGGCTACACCTTC. It yields the protein CASSVGTGGKYGYGYTF.

The V gene is TRBV6-5, the J gene TRBJ1-2; D unresolved. The ends were cut back, 4 bases at V and 8 bases at J, with 20 bases in the middle. Germline values: CDR1 MNHEY, CDR2 SVGAGI. The CDR3 has 15 amino acids. In nucleotides, the CDR3 is TGTGCCAGCAGTTTAGAGCCGGGCCGGGTCTCGGGCTACACCTTC. Its translation is CASSLEPGRVSGYTF.

The chain has TRBV7-6 and TRBJ2-7; D gene ambiguous. V was trimmed by 6 bases and J by 6 bases, leaving 12 bases between them. The germline CDR1 and CDR2 sequences are SGHVS and FNYEAQ. The CDR3 has 12 residues. This CDR3 is CASSPFSGEQYF. Here the CDR3 DNA reads TGTGCCAGCAGTCCCTTCTCAGGCGAGCAGTACTTC.

Notes on this clone: Mismatch with germline at one junction end may stem from a read error. The chain employs TRBV4-1 and TRBJ2-7; D not resolved. The CDR3 length is 11 residues. Looked up from germline, CDR1 is MGHRA and CDR2 is YSYEKL. The CDR3 spells CASSQDGYSHF. In DNA, the CDR3 is TGCGCCAGCAGCCAAGATGGGTACAGCCACTTC.

The V and J genes are TRBV7-9 and TRBJ2-7; 11 nucleotides line up with TRBD1. The CDR3 runs to 15 residues. V trimming: 5 bases; J trimming: 2 bases; junction bases outside the gene matches: 5. CDR1 is SEHNR, CDR2 FQNEAQ, per germline (reference sequence). The chain's CDR3 is CASSAGQGVAYEQYF. CDR3 DNA sequence: TGTGCCAGCAGCGCGGGACAGGGGGTTGCCTACGAGCAGTACTTC.

The chain employs TRBV27 and TRBJ1-1, with a weak D call TRBD1 (5 bases). The CDR3 is 14 residues long. CDR1 is MNHEY and CDR2 is SMNVEV in the germline V gene (reference sequence). Trimming stripped 5 bases from V and 5 bases from J, with 15 bases between. The CDR3 region has the DNA TGTGCCAGCAGTGTCAGGGAGGAGGCAACTGAAGCTTTCTTT. It codes for CASSVREEATEAFF.

This clone was seen only once. The chain carries TRBV6-6 and TRBJ1-1, with D maybe TRBD1 (6 bases). Germline loops: CDR1 MNHNY, CDR2 SVGAGI (reference sequence). The CDR3 length is 15 residues. Trimming removed 5 bases from V and 1 base from J, with 14 bases in between. The DNA of the CDR3 is TGTGCCAGCAGTAAACCGGCAGGGGAGAACACTGAAGCTTTCTTT. This encodes CASSKPAGENTEAFF.

This sequence joins TRBV19 and TRBJ2-7, with 11 bases matching TRBD1. The ends lost 5 bases at V and 7 bases at J; junction bases unmatched: 10. The germline V gene has CDR1 LNHDA and CDR2 SQIVND (reference sequence). This CDR3 region has 15 residues. The chain's CDR3 is CASSSGTGGIGEQYF. CDR3 DNA: TGTGCCAGTAGTTCCGGGACAGGGGGAATTGGGGAGCAGTACTTC.

This clone was seen a single time. The chain recombines TRBV6-5 with TRBJ1-5; D possibly corresponds to TRBD1 (5 bases). The V end was cut by 4 bases, the J end by 4 bases, with 14 bases between. There are 15 residues in the CDR3. Germline lookup yields CDR1 MNHEY and CDR2 SVGAGI. The CDR3 coding sequence is TGTGCCAGCAGTTTGTGGGGGGACGGGAATCAGCCCCAGCATTTT. Protein sequence: CASSLWGDGNQPQHF.

V is TRBV6-6 and J is TRBJ1-1; 7 bases fit TRBD1. The junction had 9 bases not matched to a gene; V was cut back by 6 bases and J by 5 bases. Germline CDR1 MNHNY, CDR2 SVGAGI (reference sequence). The CDR3 runs 14 residues. The CDR3 loop is CASSLDRVGTEAFF. The CDR3 nucleotides read TGTGCCAGCAGCCTTGACAGGGTCGGGACTGAAGCTTTCTTT.

CDR3 bases: TGTGCCTGGAGGATTCTAGCGGGAGTGTCCTACGAGCAGTACTTC. It translates to CAWRILAGVSYEQYF. This chain links TRBV30 with TRBJ2-7; 10 positions agree with TRBD2. The CDR3 is 15 amino acids. Trimming at V came to 3 bases and at J to 1 base, leaving 6 bases not matched to a gene. The germline V gene has CDR1 GTSNPN and CDR2 SVGIG (reference sequence).

The V and J genes are TRBV23-1 and TRBJ2-7; D uncertain. TRBV23-1 is annotated as an ORF whose role is uncertain. Deletions cut 10 bases from V and 2 bases from J, with 15 bases between. There are 13 residues in the CDR3. CDR3 coding DNA: TGCGCCACCACCCACGTAGGAGCCTACGAGCAGTACTTC. Translation gives CATTHVGAYEQYF.

This chain uses TRBV6-1 with TRBJ1-1, with D perhaps TRBD1 (5 bases). Germline V gives CDR1 MNHNS, CDR2 SASEGT. The V and J ends lost 2 bases and 1 base respectively, with 20 bases between them. The CDR3 covers 18 residues. This CDR3 is CASSEYLPTDRGNTEAFF. The CDR3 region has the DNA TGTGCCAGCAGTGAATACCTCCCGACAGACCGAGGGAACACTGAAGCTTTCTTT.

The gene calls are TRBV5-5 and TRBJ1-5; D is ambiguous. This CDR3 is built from 15 residues. The germline V and J ends were trimmed by 6 bases and 0 bases, with 13 bases remaining between them. Germline V gene sequence: CDR1 SGHKS, CDR2 YYEKEE (reference sequence). CDR3 protein: CASTPQGYSNQPQHF. Here the CDR3 DNA reads TGTGCCAGCACCCCACAAGGTTATAGCAATCAGCCCCAGCATTTT.

V usage is TRBV19 and J usage is TRBJ1-5, with a possible D match to TRBD1 (6 bases). The V end was cut by 2 bases, the J end by 2 bases, with 7 bases between. The CDR3 length is 14 residues. The V gene's germline CDR1 is LNHDA and CDR2 SQIVND (reference sequence). The CDR3 sequence is CASSISGGNQPQHF. CDR3 DNA: TGTGCCAGTAGTATATCAGGGGGCAATCAGCCCCAGCATTTT.

V usage is TRBV4-2 and J usage is TRBJ2-7, with TRBD2 as a possible D gene (5 bases). The germline V gene encodes CDR1 LGHNA and CDR2 YNFKEQ. The CDR3 covers 15 residues. V lost 0 bases to trimming and J lost 2 bases, with 11 bases between them. The CDR3 bases are TGTGCCAGCAGCCAAGACGCGGGTCTTACCTACGAGCAGTACTTC. It is translated as CASSQDAGLTYEQYF.

This clone was counted a single time. The chain recombines TRBV30 with TRBJ1-1; a possible D gene is TRBD1 (6 bases). V was cut by 7 bases and J by 1 base, with 16 bases left in between. The CDR3 consists of 14 residues. Looked up from germline, CDR1 is GTSNPN and CDR2 is SVGIG (reference sequence). CDR3 nucleotides: TGTGCCTCGGCACAGGGCCGGCGGAACACTGAAGCTTTCTTT. Its translation: CASAQGRRNTEAFF.

This chain links TRBV5-4 with TRBJ1-2; TRBD1 aligns across 7 bases. V shed 2 bases and J 4 bases; nucleotides not matched to a gene: 5. Germline V gene data show CDR1 as SGHNT and CDR2 as YYREEE (reference sequence). This CDR3 is built from 14 residues. The CDR3 is CASSFRGSGYGYTF. DNA of the CDR3: TGTGCCAGCAGCTTCAGGGGGTCCGGCTATGGCTACACCTTC.

The gene calls are TRBV30 and TRBJ2-2, with a possible D match to TRBD2 (7 bases). In germline, CDR1 is GTSNPN, CDR2 SVGIG (reference sequence). The CDR3 runs to 15 residues. Deletions cut 7 bases from V and 1 base from J, with 16 bases between. CDR3 nucleotides: TGTGCCTCCAATGGGGGCGGGGGGAACACCGGGGAGCTGTTTTTT. Protein sequence: CASNGGGGNTGELFF.

The V gene is TRBV13, the J gene TRBJ2-2; perhaps TRBD2 as D (6 bases). V lost 3 bases, J lost 5 bases, and 7 bases lay in between. CDR1 and CDR2 from the germline V gene are PRHDT and FYEKMQ (reference sequence). This CDR3 comprises 13 residues. CDR3 sequence (DNA): TGTGCCAGCAGCTTTCGGGGGACCGGGGAGCTGTTTTTT. Its protein is CASSFRGTGELFF.

The chain has TRBV14 and TRBJ2-7; maybe TRBD2 (6 bases). V dropped 1 base and J dropped 4 bases, with 17 bases sitting between them. Germline CDR1 SGHDN, CDR2 FVKESK. The CDR3 is 16 residues long. CDR3: CASSQGGVGRRYEQYF. The CDR3 DNA reads TGTGCCAGCAGCCAAGGGGGGGTCGGCAGAAGATACGAGCAGTACTTC. Drawing the rest from reference TRBV14 and TRBJ2-7, the complete variable domain is EAGVTQFPSHSVIEKGQTVTLRCDPISGHDNLYWYRRVMGKEIKFLLHFVKESKQDESGMPNNRFLAERTGGTYSTLKVQPAELEDSGVYFCASSQGGVGRRYEQYFGPGTRLTVT.

The chain links TRBV10-1 to TRBJ1-2, with 7 positions matching TRBD1. The CDR3 contains 12 residues. Germline CDR1 WNHNN, CDR2 SYGVQD (reference sequence). The V and J ends lost 7 bases and 3 bases, in that order; junction bases with no gene match: 2. This chain's CDR3 is CASNGTDYGYTF. The CDR3 coding sequence is TGCGCCAGCAACGGGACAGACTATGGCTACACCTTC.